What follows describes a single T cell receptor (beta chain). Other DNA sequences from this sample encode an identical CDR3 as well. The source of the sample is a study of shared clonotypes between healthy human individuals. Positive CCR7 selection of CD45RO-negative cells yielded the naive CD8 cells, and terminally differentiated effector memory CD45RA+ cells were excluded. Sequencing was performed with immunoSEQ multiplex PCR; in TCRdb, only in-frame clones are kept and a portion is missing. The data show more than 500,000 clones, around 96% seen once. The specimen sequenced was naive CD8+ T cells sorted from blood. The TCR was taken from a woman aged 30 to 39 in good health.

The CDR3 nucleotides read TGTGCCAGCAGTTCCTATGGCTACACCTTC. It encodes CASSSYGYTF. The V and J genes are TRBV9 and TRBJ1-2, with D uncertain. The length of the CDR3 is 10 residues. V was pared by 5 bases and J by 4 bases, with 3 bases between. Germline assignment: CDR1 SGDLS and CDR2 YYNGEE. Variable domain in full (rest from reference TRBV9 and TRBJ1-2): DSGVTQTPKHLITATGQRVTLRCSPRSGDLSVYWYQQSLDQGLQFLIQYYNGEERAKGNILERFSAQQFPDLHSELNLSSLELGDSALYFCASSSYGYTFGSGTRLTVV.